Listed below are T cell receptor beta chains from one sample, sequenced in a study of blood T cell repertoires in COVID-19. The protocol was immunoSEQ multiplex PCR, while the TCRdb copy is restricted to in-frame clones and leaves out a portion. The sample contains some 310,000 clones, roughly 84% of which appear only once. Sequencing was carried out using peripheral blood. The receptors were sampled from a man aged 50 to 60 with active or convalescent COVID-19. The CDR3 runs from the conserved cysteine through the conserved F or W. The order of the fields is CDR3 protein, D gene, V gene, J gene. D genes are given only for firm matches.

CASSRLQGANEKLFF	TRBD1	TRBV4-3	TRBJ1-4
CASSYRGMLQETQYF	TRBD1	TRBV5-1	TRBJ2-5
CASSKGDYRDTQYF	.	TRBV9	TRBJ2-3
CAWSHGQGLSAFF	TRBD1	TRBV30	TRBJ1-1
CASSLGPPTSSYEQYF	.	TRBV5-6	TRBJ2-7
CASSDLQGASGELFF	TRBD1	TRBV6-1	TRBJ2-2
CASSPTGLNTEAFF	.	TRBV3-1/TRBV3-2	TRBJ1-1
CASGFRGGVFTEAFF	.	TRBV27	TRBJ1-1
CAWSPARETQYF	.	TRBV30	TRBJ2-5
CASSQGTANEQFF	.	TRBV3-1/TRBV3-2	TRBJ2-1
CATSDLSNRGLRVDQPQHF	TRBD1	TRBV24-1	TRBJ1-5
CAGGGYPYEQYF	.	TRBV2	TRBJ2-7
CASSSGQWNTEAFF	TRBD1	TRBV7-2	TRBJ1-1
CASSVATNTGELFF	.	TRBV9	TRBJ2-2
CASSLGTSGVEQYF	TRBD2	TRBV11-2	TRBJ2-7
CASSFTGGGGGSTDTQYF	TRBD1	TRBV5-1	TRBJ2-3
CASSLAGARNQPQHF	.	TRBV5-1	TRBJ1-5
CASSIDWREGDEQYF	TRBD2	TRBV19	TRBJ2-7
CASSTWTGGRSYNSPLHF	TRBD1	TRBV18	TRBJ1-6
CASSLGDREANTEAFF	TRBD1	TRBV5-1	TRBJ1-1
CASSLPQGEKLFF	TRBD1	TRBV5-5	TRBJ1-4
CASKSQGQETQYF	.	TRBV19	TRBJ2-5
CASSDPGEWAQHF	.	TRBV6-2/TRBV6-3	TRBJ1-5
CASSLGTRSTDTQYF	TRBD2	TRBV7-9	TRBJ2-3
CASMRLVGSTQYF	.	TRBV2	TRBJ2-3
CASKFGQGNSPLHF	TRBD1	TRBV2	TRBJ1-6
CASGPYGVLDTQYF	.	TRBV19	TRBJ2-3
CASRGRGGVTTEAFF	.	TRBV5-6	TRBJ1-1
CASSTLQGRGSPLHF	.	TRBV19	TRBJ1-6
CATWTSGGTDTQYF	TRBD2	TRBV10-3	TRBJ2-3
CASSPEQGDSGYTF	TRBD1	TRBV11-2	TRBJ1-2
CASSLAAGLMNTEAFF	.	TRBV7-9	TRBJ1-1
CASSKLGGAEKLFF	.	TRBV21-1	TRBJ1-4
CASSTGTGGKTNEKLFF	TRBD1	TRBV28	TRBJ1-4
CASSVRLAGGGTDTQYF	TRBD2	TRBV5-4	TRBJ2-3
CSVGEGVVTEAFF	.	TRBV29-1	TRBJ1-1
CASSFSGGAGETQYF	TRBD2	TRBV7-8	TRBJ2-5
CASTFSSVYGYTF	.	TRBV2	TRBJ1-2
CASSQGMEGGANEQFF	.	TRBV4-3	TRBJ2-1
CASSPPGAQETQYF	.	TRBV18	TRBJ2-5
CASSQSQVPRFNYGYTF	.	TRBV23-1	TRBJ1-2
CASSPDIPYNSPLHF	.	TRBV5-1	TRBJ1-6
CATSDGTTSTGELFF	TRBD2	TRBV24-1	TRBJ2-2
CASSSVKRGGRAGELFF	TRBD2	TRBV11-2	TRBJ2-2
CAISEPAGGTFSYNEQFF	TRBD2	TRBV10-3	TRBJ2-1
CASSWTTGAGNTIYF	TRBD1	TRBV5-1	TRBJ1-3
CASSNARQGAGNTIYF	.	TRBV21-1	TRBJ1-3
CASSFPDRGAGELFF	TRBD1	TRBV28	TRBJ2-2
CASSGTLYNEQFF	.	TRBV19	TRBJ2-1
CASSSGAARHSYNEQFF	.	TRBV5-4	TRBJ2-1
CASSLARGTAGRDTQYF	.	TRBV11-2	TRBJ2-3
CASSPSGGYNEQFF	TRBD2	TRBV18	TRBJ2-1
CASSSQTVPHSGNTIYF	.	TRBV7-8	TRBJ1-3
CASTRGLAGEGGPQETQYF	TRBD2	TRBV19	TRBJ2-5
CASSLGDRGQETQYF	TRBD1	TRBV5-1	TRBJ2-5
CASSYQGRAAYEQYF	.	TRBV6-5	TRBJ2-7
CASSFGGSNTEAFF	.	TRBV5-1	TRBJ1-1
CASSQSDSPLHF	.	TRBV3-1/TRBV3-2	TRBJ1-6
CASSLRVSNTEAFF	.	TRBV9	TRBJ1-1
CASSLGYQGAYSNQPQHF	TRBD1	TRBV5-5	TRBJ1-5